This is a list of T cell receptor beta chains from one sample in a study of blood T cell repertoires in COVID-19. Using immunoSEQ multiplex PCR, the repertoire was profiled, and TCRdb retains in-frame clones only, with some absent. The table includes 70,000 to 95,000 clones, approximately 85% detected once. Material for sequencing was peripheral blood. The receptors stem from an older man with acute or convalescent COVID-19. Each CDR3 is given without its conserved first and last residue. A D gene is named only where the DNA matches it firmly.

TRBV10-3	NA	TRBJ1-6	AIRKQGSYSPLH
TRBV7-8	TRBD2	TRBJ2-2	ASSLAGTGLAIHTGELF
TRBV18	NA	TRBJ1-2	ASSPDSRGYGYT
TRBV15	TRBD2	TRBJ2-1	ATSRDRLAGVNEQF
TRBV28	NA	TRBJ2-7	ASRLAATYEQY
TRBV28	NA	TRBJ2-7	ASTSRDRSYEQY
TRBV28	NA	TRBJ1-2	ASSPEHPIYADGYT
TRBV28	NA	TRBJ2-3	ASLPAGTDTQY
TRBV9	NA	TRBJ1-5	ASSVGDTYQPQH
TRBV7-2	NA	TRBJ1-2	ASSPNGGSDGGYT
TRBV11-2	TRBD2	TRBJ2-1	ASSLDFSGTSGRSYNEQF
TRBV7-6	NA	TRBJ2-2	ASSPTSNTGELF
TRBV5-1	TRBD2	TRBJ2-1	ASSGAGGRYNEQF
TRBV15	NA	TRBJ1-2	ATSRDRRGSGYGYT
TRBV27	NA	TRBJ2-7	ASSSTSTHPYEQY
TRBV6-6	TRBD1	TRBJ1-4	ASSRTGGRGRKLF
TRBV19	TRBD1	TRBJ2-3	ASSSGQGAGTDTQY
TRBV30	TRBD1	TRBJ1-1	AWRWTGGRLEAF
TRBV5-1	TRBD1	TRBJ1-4	ASSVETGAREKLF
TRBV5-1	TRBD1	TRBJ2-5	ASSSTGQGQETQY
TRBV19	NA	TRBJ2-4	ASRGAFAKNIQY
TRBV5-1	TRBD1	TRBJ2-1	ASSLEGQGAYNEQF
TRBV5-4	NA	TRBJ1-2	ASSLGGDNYGYT
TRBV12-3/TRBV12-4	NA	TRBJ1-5	ASSQDRDQPQH
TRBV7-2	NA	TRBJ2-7	ASSLVGYRELVGREQY
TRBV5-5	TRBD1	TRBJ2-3	ASSLQGARSDTQY
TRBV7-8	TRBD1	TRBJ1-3	ASSLTGQGGNTIY